The rows below give T cell receptor beta chains drawn from one sample of a study of T cell responses to AZD1222 COVID-19 vaccine. Using immunoSEQ multiplex PCR, the repertoire was profiled, and TCRdb retains in-frame clones only, with some absent. This table holds more than 95,000 clones, about 90% found once. The sample was peripheral blood, taken on day 0 of MenACWY control vaccination. The receptors derive from an adult in good health. Each CDR3 is given with its conserved first and last residue.

J	V	CDR3
TRBJ1-5	TRBV15	CATSSGLLGDSNQPQHF
TRBJ2-3	TRBV5-5	CASSLPGPDTQYF
TRBJ2-2	TRBV24-1	CATSDSGGVTGELFF
TRBJ2-5	TRBV6-5	CASSRTGPKETQYF
TRBJ1-3	TRBV2	CASSELTAGNTIYF
TRBJ1-2	TRBV28	CASSLSRTEGYTF
TRBJ2-1	TRBV10-2	CASSHGLAVPIDEQFF
TRBJ1-6	TRBV27	CASRSGGGNSPLHF
TRBJ2-6	TRBV5-6	CASSLVHSGANVLTF
TRBJ2-1	TRBV4-2	CASSQDPAGSYNEQFF
TRBJ2-2	TRBV5-1	CASRPTSGDTGELFF
TRBJ2-3	TRBV20-1	CSASQRGRLTDTQYF
TRBJ1-5	TRBV5-5	CASSLGGNSNQPQHF
TRBJ2-7	TRBV7-9	CASSPSDSSREQYF
TRBJ1-2	TRBV5-4	CASGSSMVYYGYTF
TRBJ1-2	TRBV5-1	CASSGTGTGENYGYTF
TRBJ2-2	TRBV6-5	CASSTGQGLTGELFF
TRBJ1-1	TRBV7-9	CASSDPTENTEAFF
TRBJ2-7	TRBV15	CATSPAEALDHEQYF
TRBJ1-5	TRBV28	CASSPGTLSNQPQHF
TRBJ2-3	TRBV30	CAWSISGSGDTQYF
TRBJ2-2	TRBV11-2	CASSLNTGELFF
TRBJ1-5	TRBV6-1	CASSEVGGLASNQPQHF
TRBJ1-1	TRBV3-1/TRBV3-2	CASSREGITEAFF
TRBJ2-2	TRBV3-1/TRBV3-2	CASSEIANTGELFF
TRBJ2-7	TRBV6-5	CASSYAGSYEQYF
TRBJ1-1	TRBV10-2	CASSDPGRGTEAFF
TRBJ2-5	TRBV7-9	CASSLVPGETQYF
TRBJ2-7	TRBV5-8	CASSWDRAYEQYF
TRBJ2-1	TRBV3-1/TRBV3-2	CASSQDPGGSYNEQFF